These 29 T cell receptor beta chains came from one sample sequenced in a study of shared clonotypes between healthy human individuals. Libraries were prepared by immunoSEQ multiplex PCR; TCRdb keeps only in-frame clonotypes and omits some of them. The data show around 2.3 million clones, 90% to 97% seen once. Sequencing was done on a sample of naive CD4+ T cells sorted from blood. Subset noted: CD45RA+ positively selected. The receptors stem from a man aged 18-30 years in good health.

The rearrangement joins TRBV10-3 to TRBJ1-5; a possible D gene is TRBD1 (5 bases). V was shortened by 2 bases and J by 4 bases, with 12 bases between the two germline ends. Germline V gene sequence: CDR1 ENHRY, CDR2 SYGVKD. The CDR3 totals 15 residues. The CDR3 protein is CAISEGGVGNQPQHF. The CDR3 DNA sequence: TGTGCCATCAGTGAGGGAGGGGTCGGTAATCAGCCCCAGCATTTT.

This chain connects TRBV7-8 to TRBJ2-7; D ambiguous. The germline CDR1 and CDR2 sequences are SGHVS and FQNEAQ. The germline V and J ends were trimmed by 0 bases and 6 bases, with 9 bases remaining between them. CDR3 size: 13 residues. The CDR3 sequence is CASSLAPTGEQYF. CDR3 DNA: TGTGCCAGCAGCTTAGCGCCCACGGGCGAGCAGTACTTC.

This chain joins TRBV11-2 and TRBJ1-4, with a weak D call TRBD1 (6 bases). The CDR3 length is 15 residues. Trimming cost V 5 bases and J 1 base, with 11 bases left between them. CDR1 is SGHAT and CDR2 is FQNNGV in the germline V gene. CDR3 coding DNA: TGTGCCAGCAGCCCAACAGGGAGAACTAATGAAAAACTGTTTTTT. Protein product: CASSPTGRTNEKLFF. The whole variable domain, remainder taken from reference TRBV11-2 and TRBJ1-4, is EAGVAQSPRYKIIEKRQSVAFWCNPISGHATLYWYQQILGQGPKLLIQFQNNGVVDDSQLPKDRFSAERLKGVDSTLKIQPAKLEDSAVYLCASSPTGRTNEKLFFGSGTQLSVL.

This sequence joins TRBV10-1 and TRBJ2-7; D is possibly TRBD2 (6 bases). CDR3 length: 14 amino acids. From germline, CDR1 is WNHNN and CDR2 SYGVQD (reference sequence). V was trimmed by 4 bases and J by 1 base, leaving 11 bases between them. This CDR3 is CASSAGTPSYEQYF. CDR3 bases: TGCGCCAGCAGTGCCGGGACTCCGTCCTACGAGCAGTACTTC.

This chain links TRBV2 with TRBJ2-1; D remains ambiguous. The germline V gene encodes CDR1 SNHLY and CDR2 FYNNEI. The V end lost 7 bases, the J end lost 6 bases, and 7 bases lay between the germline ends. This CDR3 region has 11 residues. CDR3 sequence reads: CASNYANEQFF. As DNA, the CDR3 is TGTGCCAGCAATTACGCCAATGAGCAGTTCTTC.

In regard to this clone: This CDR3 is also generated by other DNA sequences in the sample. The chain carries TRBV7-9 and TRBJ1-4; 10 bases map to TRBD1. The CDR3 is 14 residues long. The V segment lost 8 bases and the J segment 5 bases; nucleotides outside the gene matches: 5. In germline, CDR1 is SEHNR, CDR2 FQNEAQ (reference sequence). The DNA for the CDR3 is TGTGCCAGCTCCCGACAGGGGGCAAATGAAAAACTGTTTTTT. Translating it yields CASSRQGANEKLFF.

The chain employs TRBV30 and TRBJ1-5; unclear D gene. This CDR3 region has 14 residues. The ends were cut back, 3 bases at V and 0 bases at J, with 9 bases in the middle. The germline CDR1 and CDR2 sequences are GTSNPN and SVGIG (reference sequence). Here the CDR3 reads CAWRAAGSNQPQHF. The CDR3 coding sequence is TGTGCCTGGAGGGCCGCGGGTAGCAATCAGCCCCAGCATTTT.

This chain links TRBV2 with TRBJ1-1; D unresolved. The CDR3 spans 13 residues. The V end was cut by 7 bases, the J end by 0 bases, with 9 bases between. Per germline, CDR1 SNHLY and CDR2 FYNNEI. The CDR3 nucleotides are TGTGCCAGCACCCTAAGCATGAACACTGAAGCTTTCTTT. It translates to CASTLSMNTEAFF.

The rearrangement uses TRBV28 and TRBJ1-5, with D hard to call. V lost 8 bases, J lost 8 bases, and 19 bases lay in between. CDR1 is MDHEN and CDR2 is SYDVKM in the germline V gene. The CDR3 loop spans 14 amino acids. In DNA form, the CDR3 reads TGTGCCAGCTCTCGTGGGGTACCACCGGAGCCCCAGCATTTT. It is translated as CASSRGVPPEPQHF.

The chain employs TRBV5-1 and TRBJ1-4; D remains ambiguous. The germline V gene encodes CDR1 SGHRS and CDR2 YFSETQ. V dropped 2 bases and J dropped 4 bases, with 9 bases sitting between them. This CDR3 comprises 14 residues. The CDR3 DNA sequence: TGCGCCAGCAGCTTTGGTCCTTTTAATGAAAAACTGTTTTTT. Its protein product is CASSFGPFNEKLFF.

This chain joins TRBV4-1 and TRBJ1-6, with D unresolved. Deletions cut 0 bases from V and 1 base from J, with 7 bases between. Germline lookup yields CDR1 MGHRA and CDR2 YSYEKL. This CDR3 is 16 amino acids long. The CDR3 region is CASSQERGSYNSPLHF. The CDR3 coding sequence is TGCGCCAGCAGCCAAGAGCGGGGATCCTATAATTCACCCCTCCACTTT.

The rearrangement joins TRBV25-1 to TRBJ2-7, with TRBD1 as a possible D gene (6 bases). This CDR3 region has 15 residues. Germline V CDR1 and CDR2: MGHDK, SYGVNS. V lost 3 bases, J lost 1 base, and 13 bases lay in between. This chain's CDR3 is CASSESRGPSYEQYF. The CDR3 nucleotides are TGTGCCAGCAGTGAGAGCAGGGGACCGTCCTACGAGCAGTACTTC.

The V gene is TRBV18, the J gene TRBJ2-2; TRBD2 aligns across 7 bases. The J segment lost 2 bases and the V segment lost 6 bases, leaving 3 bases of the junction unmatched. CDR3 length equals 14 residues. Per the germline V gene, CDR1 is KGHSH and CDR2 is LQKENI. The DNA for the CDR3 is TGTGCCAGCTCGACTAGCCTTAACACCGGGGAGCTGTTTTTT. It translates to CASSTSLNTGELFF.

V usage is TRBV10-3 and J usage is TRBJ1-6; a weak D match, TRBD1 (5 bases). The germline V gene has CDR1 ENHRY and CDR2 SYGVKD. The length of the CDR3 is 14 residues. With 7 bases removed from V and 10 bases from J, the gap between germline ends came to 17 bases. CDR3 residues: CAINLAPGQSPLHF. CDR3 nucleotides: TGTGCCATCAACCTCGCTCCAGGGCAGTCACCCCTCCACTTT.

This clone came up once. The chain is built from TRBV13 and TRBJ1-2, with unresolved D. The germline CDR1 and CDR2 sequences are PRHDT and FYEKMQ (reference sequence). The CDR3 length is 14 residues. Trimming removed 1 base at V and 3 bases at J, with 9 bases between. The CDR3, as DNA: TGTGCCAGCAGCTTAGAGGGTGATCACTATGGCTACACCTTC. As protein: CASSLEGDHYGYTF.

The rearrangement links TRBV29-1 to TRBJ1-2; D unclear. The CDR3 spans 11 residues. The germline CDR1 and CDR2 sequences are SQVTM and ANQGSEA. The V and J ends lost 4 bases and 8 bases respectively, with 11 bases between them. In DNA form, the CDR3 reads TGCAGCGTTGTAGGGCAGGACGGCTACACCTTC. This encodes CSVVGQDGYTF.

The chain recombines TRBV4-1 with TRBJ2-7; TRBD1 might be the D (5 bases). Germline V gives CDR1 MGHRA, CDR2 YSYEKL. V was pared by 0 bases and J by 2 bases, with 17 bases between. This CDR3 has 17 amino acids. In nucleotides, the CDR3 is TGCGCCAGCAGCCAAGATTGGGCAGGGCTTCCTACCTACGAGCAGTACTTC. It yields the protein CASSQDWAGLPTYEQYF.

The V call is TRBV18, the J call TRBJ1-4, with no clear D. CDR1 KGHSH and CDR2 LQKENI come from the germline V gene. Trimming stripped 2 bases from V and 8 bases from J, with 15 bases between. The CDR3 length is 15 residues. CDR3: CASSPGITGGEKLFF. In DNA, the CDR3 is TGTGCCAGCTCACCAGGAATCACGGGAGGGGAAAAACTGTTTTTT. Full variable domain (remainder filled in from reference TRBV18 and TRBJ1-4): NAGVMQNPRHLVRRRGQEARLRCSPMKGHSHVYWYRQLPEEGLKFMVYLQKENIIDESGMPKERFSAEFPKEGPSILRIQQVVRGDSAAYFCASSPGITGGEKLFFGSGTQLSVL.

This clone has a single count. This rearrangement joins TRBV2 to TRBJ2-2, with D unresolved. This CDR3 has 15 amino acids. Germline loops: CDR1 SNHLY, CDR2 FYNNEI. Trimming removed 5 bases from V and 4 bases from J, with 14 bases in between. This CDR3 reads CASSPRTASTGELFF. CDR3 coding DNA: TGTGCCAGCAGTCCCAGGACCGCGAGCACCGGGGAGCTGTTTTTT.

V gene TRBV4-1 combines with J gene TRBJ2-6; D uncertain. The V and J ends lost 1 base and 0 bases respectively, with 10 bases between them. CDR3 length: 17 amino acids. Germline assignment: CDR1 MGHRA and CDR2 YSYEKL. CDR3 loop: CASSQGYRSSGANVLTF. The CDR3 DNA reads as TGCGCCAGCAGCCAAGGATACAGAAGCTCTGGGGCCAACGTCCTGACTTTC.

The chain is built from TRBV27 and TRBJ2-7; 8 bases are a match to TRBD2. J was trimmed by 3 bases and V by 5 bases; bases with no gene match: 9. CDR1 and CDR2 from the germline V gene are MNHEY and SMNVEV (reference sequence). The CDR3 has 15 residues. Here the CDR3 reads CASSAPERGRYEQYF. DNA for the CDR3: TGTGCCAGCAGTGCCCCCGAGCGGGGGCGCTACGAGCAGTACTTC.

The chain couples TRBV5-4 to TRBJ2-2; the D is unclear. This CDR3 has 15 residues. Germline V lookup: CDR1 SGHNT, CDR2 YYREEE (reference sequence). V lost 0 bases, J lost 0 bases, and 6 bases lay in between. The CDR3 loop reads CASSLGQPNTGELFF. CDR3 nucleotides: TGTGCCAGCAGCTTGGGCCAGCCGAACACCGGGGAGCTGTTTTTT.

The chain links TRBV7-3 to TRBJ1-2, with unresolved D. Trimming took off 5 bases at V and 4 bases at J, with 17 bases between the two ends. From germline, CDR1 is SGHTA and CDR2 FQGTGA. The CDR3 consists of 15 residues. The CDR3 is CASSPQAGLGYGYTF. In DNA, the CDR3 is TGTGCCAGCAGCCCCCAAGCGGGCCTGGGCTATGGCTACACCTTC. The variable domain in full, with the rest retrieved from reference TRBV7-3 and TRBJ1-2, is GAGVSQTPSNKVTEKGKYVELRCDPISGHTALYWYRQSLGQGPEFLIYFQGTGAADDSGLPNDRFFAVRPEGSVSTLKIQRTERGDSAVYLCASSPQAGLGYGYTFGSGTRLTVV.

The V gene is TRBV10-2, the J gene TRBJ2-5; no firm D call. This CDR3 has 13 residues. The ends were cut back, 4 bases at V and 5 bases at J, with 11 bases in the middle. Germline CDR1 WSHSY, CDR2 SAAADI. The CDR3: CASSVLARETQYF. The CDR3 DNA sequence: TGCGCCAGCAGTGTTTTGGCGCGGGAGACCCAGTACTTC.

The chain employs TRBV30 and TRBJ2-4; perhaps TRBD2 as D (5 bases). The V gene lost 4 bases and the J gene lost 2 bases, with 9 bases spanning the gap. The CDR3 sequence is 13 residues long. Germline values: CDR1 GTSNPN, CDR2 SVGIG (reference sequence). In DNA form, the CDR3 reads TGTGCCTGGATGCGAGGGTCCAAAAACATTCAGTACTTC. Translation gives CAWMRGSKNIQYF.

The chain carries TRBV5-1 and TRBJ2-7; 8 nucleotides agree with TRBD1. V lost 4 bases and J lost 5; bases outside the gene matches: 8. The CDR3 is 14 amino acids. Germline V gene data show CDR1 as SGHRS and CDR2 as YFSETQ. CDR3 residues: CASSLMDRANEQYF. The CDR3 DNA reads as TGCGCCAGCAGCCTGATGGACAGGGCAAACGAGCAGTACTTC.

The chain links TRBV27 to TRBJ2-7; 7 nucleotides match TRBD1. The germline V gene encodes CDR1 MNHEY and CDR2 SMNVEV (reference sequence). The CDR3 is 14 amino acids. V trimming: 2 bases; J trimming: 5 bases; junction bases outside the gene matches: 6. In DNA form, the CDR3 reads TGTGCCAGCAGTTTAACGAGAGGACAGGACGAGCAGTACTTC. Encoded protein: CASSLTRGQDEQYF.

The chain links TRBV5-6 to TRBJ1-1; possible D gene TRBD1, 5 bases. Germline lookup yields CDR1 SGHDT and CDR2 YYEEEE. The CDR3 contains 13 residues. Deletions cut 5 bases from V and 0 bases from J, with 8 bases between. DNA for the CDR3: TGTGCCAGCAGTACGACAGTGAACACTGAAGCTTTCTTT. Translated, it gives CASSTTVNTEAFF.

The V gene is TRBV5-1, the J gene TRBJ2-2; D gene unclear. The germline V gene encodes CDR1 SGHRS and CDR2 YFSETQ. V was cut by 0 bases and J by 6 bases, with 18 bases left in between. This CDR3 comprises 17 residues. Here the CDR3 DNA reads TGCGCCAGCAGCTTGGTCTCCCAAAGTGGCGTGTCCGGGGAGCTGTTTTTT. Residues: CASSLVSQSGVSGELFF.